The clone carrying this TCR beta chain has at least ten counts. Researchers took RNA transcripts and amplified the TCR beta CDR3 regions from them. The HTBI set primed first-round TCR CDR3 RT-PCR. Via MiXCR, TCRdb re-called the multiplex PCR reads, giving one row per CDR3 protein. This sample has fewer than 800,000 distinct CDR3 sequences; roughly 17% occur once, and the top ten carry approximately 8.4%. Across 18 months, stable Graves' hyperthyroidism was marked by no progression to ophthalmopathy. Aged 18 to 65, the patients had hyperthyroidism that was newly diagnosed and had lasted under 2 months. Exclusions: uncontrolled infection, other autoimmune disease, pregnancy, lactation. PBMCs were derived from around 10 ml fresh peripheral blood. This sample was included in a study of T cells in Graves' hyperthyroidism and ophthalmopathy. V lost 1 base, J lost 7 bases, and 7 bases stayed unmatched. The CDR3 extends over 15 amino acids. Germline loops: CDR1 DFQATT, CDR2 SNEGSKA (reference sequence).

Material for sequencing was blood. V and J are TRBV20-1 and TRBJ2-1; 10 nucleotides agree with TRBD2. This clonotype was sampled from a man younger than 35 with Graves' hyperthyroidism. CDR3: CSARVPAGGSNEQFF. In DNA, the CDR3 is TGCAGTGCTAGAGTCCCAGCGGGAGGGTCAAATGAGCAGTTCTTC.